Each of the 9 T cell receptor beta chains below was sequenced from the same sample in a study of STAT5B mutations in CD4+ large granular lymphocyte leukemia. Repertoires were generated with immunoSEQ multiplex PCR, while TCRdb's copy carries only in-frame clones and drops some. The sample lists around 30,000 clones; just under 75% were seen once. Sequencing was done on a sample of CD4+ T cells from blood buffy coats. These receptors were collected from a human donor in good health.

Only a few counts were recorded for this clone. The rearrangement joins TRBV20-1 to TRBJ2-1, with D uncertain. Germline assignment: CDR1 DFQATT and CDR2 SNEGSKA (reference sequence). The CDR3 has 11 amino acids. Trimming removed 3 bases at V and 5 bases at J, with 5 bases between. The CDR3 DNA sequence: TGCAGTGCTAGGGCCAACAATGAGCAGTTCTTC. Protein product: CSARANNEQFF.

The chain couples TRBV10-3 to TRBJ1-1, with D tentatively TRBD1 (6 bases). The germline CDR1 and CDR2 sequences are ENHRY and SYGVKD. This CDR3 spans 17 amino acids. V dropped 4 bases and J dropped 4 bases, with 22 bases sitting between them. CDR3 bases: TGTGCCATCAGTGCCCCCAGTAGGGGGTCCCAGGGCACTGAAGCTTTCTTT. It translates to CAISAPSRGSQGTEAFF.

The V gene is TRBV9, the J gene TRBJ1-3; a weak D match, TRBD1 (6 bases). The V end was cut by 0 bases, the J end by 2 bases, with 15 bases between. The CDR3 has 17 amino acids. Germline loops: CDR1 SGDLS, CDR2 YYNGEE. This CDR3 is CASSVGGRGPTGNTIYF. The CDR3 DNA reads TGTGCCAGCAGCGTAGGGGGGCGTGGGCCCACTGGAAACACCATATATTTT.

The genes are TRBV25-1 and TRBJ1-1; D is perhaps TRBD1 (6 bases). Germline CDR1 and CDR2: MGHDK and SYGVNS. V lost 2 bases and J 4 bases, leaving 8 bases between the germline ends. The CDR3 is 13 amino acids. The CDR3, as DNA: TGTGCCAGCAGTGAACCAGGGGCCACTGAAGCTTTCTTT. The encoded protein is CASSEPGATEAFF.

This clone turned up a few times. This chain joins TRBV5-1 and TRBJ1-5; D is uncertain. The CDR3 is 15 amino acids. Per the germline V gene, CDR1 is SGHRS and CDR2 is YFSETQ. Trimming took 2 bases from V and 2 from J, leaving 11 bases between them. In DNA, the CDR3 is TGCGCCAGCAGCTTTGGGTTCGGGGGCAATCAGCCCCAGCATTTT. Protein: CASSFGFGGNQPQHF. The variable domain in full, with the rest retrieved from reference TRBV5-1 and TRBJ1-5, is KAGVTQTPRYLIKTRGQQVTLSCSPISGHRSVSWYQQTPGQGLQFLFEYFSETQRNKGNFPGRFSGRQFSNSRSEMNVSTLELGDSALYLCASSFGFGGNQPQHFGDGTRLSIL.

V usage is TRBV29-1 and J usage is TRBJ1-1, with a possible D match to TRBD1 (6 bases). There are 15 residues in the CDR3. Germline CDR1 reads SQVTM; CDR2 reads ANQGSEA. V dropped 4 bases and J dropped 0 bases, with 15 bases sitting between them. DNA for the CDR3: TGCAGCGTTGCGAGGGGGGGAACCTTGAACACTGAAGCTTTCTTT. Its protein is CSVARGGTLNTEAFF. The entire variable domain, with the rest obtained from reference TRBV29-1 and TRBJ1-1, is as follows: SAVISQKPSRDICQRGTSLTIQCQVDSQVTMMFWYRQQPGQSLTLIATANQGSEATYESGFVIDKFPISRPNLTFSTLTVSNMSPEDSSIYLCSVARGGTLNTEAFFGQGTRLTVV.

The chain recombines TRBV5-8 with TRBJ2-3; possible D gene TRBD1, 7 bases. CDR1 and CDR2 from the germline V gene are SGHTS and YDEGEE. The CDR3 is made up of 14 amino acids. The V gene lost 5 bases and the J gene lost 6 bases, with 16 bases spanning the gap. DNA of the CDR3: TGTGCCAGCAGGGACTATGGGACAGTGGATACGCAGTATTTT. It codes for CASRDYGTVDTQYF.

The J gene is TRBJ1-1, the V gene TRBV5-8; D remains ambiguous. Germline V lookup: CDR1 SGHTS, CDR2 YDEGEE. V was shortened by 2 bases and J by 6 bases, with 11 bases between the two germline ends. The CDR3 is 13 residues long. CDR3 sequence: CASSFGGFAEAFF. The CDR3 DNA sequence: TGTGCCAGCAGCTTTGGAGGGTTCGCTGAAGCTTTCTTT.

CDR3 amino acids: CASSLFRNSPLHF. The CDR3, as DNA: TGCGCCAGCAGCTTGTTTCGCAATTCACCCCTCCACTTT. This sequence joins TRBV5-1 and TRBJ1-6; D gene uncertain. The ends were cut back, 1 base at V and 7 bases at J, with 6 bases in the middle. This CDR3 contains 13 residues. Per the germline V gene, CDR1 is SGHRS and CDR2 is YFSETQ.